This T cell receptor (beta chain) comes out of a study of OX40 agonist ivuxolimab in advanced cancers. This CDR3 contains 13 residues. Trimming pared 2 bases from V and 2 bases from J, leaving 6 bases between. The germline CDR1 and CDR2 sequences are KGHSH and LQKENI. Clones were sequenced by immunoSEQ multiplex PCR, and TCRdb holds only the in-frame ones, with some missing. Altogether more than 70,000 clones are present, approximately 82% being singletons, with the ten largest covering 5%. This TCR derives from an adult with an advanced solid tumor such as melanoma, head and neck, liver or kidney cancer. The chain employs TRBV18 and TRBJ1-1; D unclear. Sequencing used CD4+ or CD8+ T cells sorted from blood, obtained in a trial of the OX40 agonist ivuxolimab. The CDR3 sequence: CASSPNENTEAFF. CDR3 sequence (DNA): TGTGCCAGCTCACCAAATGAAAACACTGAAGCTTTCTTT.